This paragraph covers one TCR beta chain sequence. No antigen is known for it. One base away there is no much larger clone; base qualities are not given. This specimen comes from a study of control samples from healthy donors and cancer patients (dated by TCRdb to about 2020). The library was prepared using the immunoSEQ multiplex PCR assay. What TCRdb holds here is the immuneACCESS table cut down to in-frame rearrangements. Part of the clones is not present; checked against another copy, under half of the missing clones reflect an unresolved V gene, and the others are unexplained. Across this sample there are 160,000 or so clones, with about 94% seen only once. The ten largest clones take up around 8.5% of the sample. The material sequenced was blood. This clonotype originated in a woman aged 40 to 50 in good health.

The DNA sequence is given as TGCGCCAGCAGCTTGGCAGTCTCTGGGCTTAACTATGGCTACACCTTC. It encodes CASSLAVSGLNYGYTF. The rearrangement combines TRBV5-1 with TRBJ1-2; too little of a D gene remains to name it. V lost 0 bases and J lost 1 base; the stretch between them is 13 bases long. CDR1 and CDR2 are drawn from the germline V gene: SGHRS, YFSETQ. Measured from the cysteine to the phenylalanine, the CDR3 is 16 residues long. Only the CDR3 part of the read is kept: 48 bases, read in frame from the first base.